This T cell receptor (beta chain) was recovered during a study of blood T cells in healthy people across ages. General study findings and limits: Naive T cell percentage showed a strong correlation with the diversity of TCR beta.

The CDR3 sequence is 17 residues long. In germline, CDR1 is SGHTA, CDR2 FQGNSA. The V segment lost 3 bases and the J segment 6 bases; nucleotides outside the gene matches: 10. Then a second PCR, running roughly 7 to 11 cycles, was carried out with a sample-barcoded 5' primer and a J-beta primer mix. From the 5' RACE reads, TCRdb called clonotypes with MiXCR, one entry per CDR3 protein. The table lists about 1.1 million distinct CDR3 sequences, more than 30% of them singletons, with around 13% in the top ten. On this clonotype itself: Its antigen remains unidentified.

The source is a man aged 18 to 30 in good health. This chain joins TRBV7-2 and TRBJ1-5; 11 nucleotides agree with TRBD1. The sample was blood. CDR3 in amino acids: CASSFSGTGGLGQPQHF. For the CDR3, the DNA is TGTGCCAGCAGCTTTTCCGGGACAGGGGGTCTCGGTCAGCCCCAGCATTTT.